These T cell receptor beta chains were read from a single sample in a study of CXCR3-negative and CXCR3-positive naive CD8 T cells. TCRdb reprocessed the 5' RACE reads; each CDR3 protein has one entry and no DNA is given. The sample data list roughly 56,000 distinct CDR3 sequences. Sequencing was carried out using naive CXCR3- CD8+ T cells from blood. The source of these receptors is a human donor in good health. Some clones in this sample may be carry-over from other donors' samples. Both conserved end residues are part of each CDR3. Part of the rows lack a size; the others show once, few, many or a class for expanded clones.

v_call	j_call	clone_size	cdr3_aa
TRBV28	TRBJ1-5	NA	CASSLPGTKRGQPQHF
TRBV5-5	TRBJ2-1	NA	CASSWKGLGVGGEQFF
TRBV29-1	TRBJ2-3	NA	CSNQGLAGYVSTDTQYF
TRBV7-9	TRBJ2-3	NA	CASSAPSGGAGDTQYF
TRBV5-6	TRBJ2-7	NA	CASSLARRDYEQYF
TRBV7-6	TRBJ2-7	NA	CASSLDGFNEQYF
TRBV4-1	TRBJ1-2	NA	CASSLTLGGYTF
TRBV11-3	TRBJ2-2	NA	CASSSGGDTGELFF
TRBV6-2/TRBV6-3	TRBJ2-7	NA	CASSYWDGTTAYEQYF
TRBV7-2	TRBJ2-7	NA	CASSLPYGEQYF
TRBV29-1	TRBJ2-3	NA	CSVQVETDTQYF
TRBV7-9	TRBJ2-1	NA	CASSFEGGYYNEQFF
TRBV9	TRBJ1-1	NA	CASSPGGAREAFF
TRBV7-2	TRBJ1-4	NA	CASSLSGAHEKLFF
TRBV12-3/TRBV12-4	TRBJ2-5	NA	CASSAAHRLQETQYF
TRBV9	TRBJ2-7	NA	CASSGDSSYEQYF
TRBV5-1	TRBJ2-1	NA	CASSDRYNEQFF
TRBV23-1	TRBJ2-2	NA	CASSQLDPRCTGELFF
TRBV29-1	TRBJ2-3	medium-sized	CSVAGLQAADTQYF
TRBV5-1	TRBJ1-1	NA	CASSLGGATEAFF
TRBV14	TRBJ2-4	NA	CASSQVQGRAKNIQYF
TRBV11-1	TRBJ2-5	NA	CASSLTQTQYF
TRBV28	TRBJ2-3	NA	CASSLLVGGGTDTQYF
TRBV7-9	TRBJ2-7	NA	CASSTAGSEKAYEQYF
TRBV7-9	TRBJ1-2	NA	CASSVSGVYNYGYTF
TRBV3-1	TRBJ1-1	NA	CASSPVTTNTEAFF
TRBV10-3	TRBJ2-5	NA	CAISGGEETQYF
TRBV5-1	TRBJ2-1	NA	CASSSRLADHQETQYF
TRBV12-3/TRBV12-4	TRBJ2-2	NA	CASSFTEGPGELFF
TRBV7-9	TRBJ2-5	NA	CASSENTGETQYF